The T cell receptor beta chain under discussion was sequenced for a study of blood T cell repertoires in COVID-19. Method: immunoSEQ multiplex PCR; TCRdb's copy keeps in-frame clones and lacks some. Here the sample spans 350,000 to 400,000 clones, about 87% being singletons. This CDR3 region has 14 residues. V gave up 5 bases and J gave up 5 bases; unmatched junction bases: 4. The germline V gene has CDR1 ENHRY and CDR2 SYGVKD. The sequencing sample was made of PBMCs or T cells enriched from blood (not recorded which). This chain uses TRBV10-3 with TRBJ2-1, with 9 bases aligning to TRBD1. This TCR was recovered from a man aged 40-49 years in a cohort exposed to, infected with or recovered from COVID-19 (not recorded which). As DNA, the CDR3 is TGTGCCATCAGTATCCGGGACAGGGACAATGAGCAGTTCTTC. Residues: CAISIRDRDNEQFF.